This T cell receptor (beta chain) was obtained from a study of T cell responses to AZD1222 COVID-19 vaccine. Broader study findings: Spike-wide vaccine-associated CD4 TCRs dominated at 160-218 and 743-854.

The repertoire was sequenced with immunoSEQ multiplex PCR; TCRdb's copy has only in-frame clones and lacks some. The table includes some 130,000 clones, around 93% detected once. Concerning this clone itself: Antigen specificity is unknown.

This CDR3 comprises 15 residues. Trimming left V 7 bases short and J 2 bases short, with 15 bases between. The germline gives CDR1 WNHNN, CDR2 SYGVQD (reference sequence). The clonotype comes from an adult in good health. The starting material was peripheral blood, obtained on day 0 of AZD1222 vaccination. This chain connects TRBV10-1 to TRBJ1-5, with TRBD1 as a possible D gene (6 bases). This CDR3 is CASKLSRQGNQPQHF. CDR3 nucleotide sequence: TGCGCCAGCAAACTCTCCAGACAGGGCAATCAGCCCCAGCATTTT.